This T cell receptor beta chain is from a study of blood T cell repertoires in COVID-19. Study-level information: Whether acute or convalescent, the COVID-19 samples came from the United States, Italy and Spain. PBMCs, B-cell-depleted T cells, or T cells were the source of the cDNA or gDNA that made up the material.

This clone was observed a single time. The repertoire was sequenced with immunoSEQ multiplex PCR; TCRdb's copy has only in-frame clones and lacks some. The profile shows around 260,000 clones, roughly 87% of them singletons. The CDR3 is 16 residues long. V shed 5 bases and J 4 bases; nucleotides not matched to a gene: 11. Germline CDR1 reads MNHEY; CDR2 reads SMNVEV (reference sequence). Specimen: peripheral blood. The chain uses TRBV27 and TRBJ1-1; 9 nucleotides match TRBD1. This TCR was recovered from a human donor in a cohort sampled during active COVID-19. CDR3 residues: CASSPYPGQGRTEAFF. DNA of the CDR3: TGTGCCAGCAGTCCGTACCCGGGACAGGGTCGCACTGAAGCTTTCTTT.